This entry concerns a single TCR beta chain. The sample originates from a study of T cells in tuberculosis. From germline, CDR1 is WSHSY and CDR2 SAAADI. The CDR3 is 16 amino acids. Losses at the gene ends were 6 bases for V and 2 bases for J; bases not matched to a gene: 13. Repertoires were generated with immunoSEQ multiplex PCR, while TCRdb's copy carries only in-frame clones and drops some. The sample has about 30,000 clones; around 94% are singletons. The receptor was derived from a donor aged 5-35 years with latent tuberculosis or without tuberculosis infection. This chain joins TRBV10-2 and TRBJ2-7; 7 nucleotides line up with TRBD1. The sample comprised PBMCs. The CDR3 bases are TGCGCCAGCAGATCATTCTCCGGGACAGCCCCCTACGAGCAGTACTTC. It is translated as CASRSFSGTAPYEQYF.